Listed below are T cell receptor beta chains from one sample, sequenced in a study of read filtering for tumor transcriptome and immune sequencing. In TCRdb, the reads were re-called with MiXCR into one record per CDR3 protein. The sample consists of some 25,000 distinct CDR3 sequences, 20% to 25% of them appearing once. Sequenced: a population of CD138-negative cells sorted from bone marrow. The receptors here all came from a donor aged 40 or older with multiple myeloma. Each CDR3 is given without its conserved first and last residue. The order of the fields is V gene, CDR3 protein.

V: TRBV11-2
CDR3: ASSKVGSTSGRADTQY

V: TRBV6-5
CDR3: ASSYSLVAEAF

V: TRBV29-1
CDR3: SVTPPSGRSALNEQF

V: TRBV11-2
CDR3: ASSLGGDIAAF

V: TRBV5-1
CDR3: ASSLGGGYEQY

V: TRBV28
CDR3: ASSPSAGVVYEQY

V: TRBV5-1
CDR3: ASSFDGLAEQETQY

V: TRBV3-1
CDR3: ASSYLSGYEQY

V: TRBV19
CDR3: ASSGTSGKWNTGELF

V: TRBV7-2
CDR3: ASSLLAGPTDTQY

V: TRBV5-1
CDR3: ASSLLGAGGETQY

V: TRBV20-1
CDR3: SAPYPRGPTGELF

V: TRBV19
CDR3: ASSVQTSGGQRETQY

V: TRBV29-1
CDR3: SVAVRGVNTEAF

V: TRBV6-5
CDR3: ASSYSSQSMNTEAF

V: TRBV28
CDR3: ASSQGKPSEQY

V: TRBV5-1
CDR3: ASTPDRGPYEQY

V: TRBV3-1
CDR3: ASTRTSGRNEQL

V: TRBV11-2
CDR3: ASSLEPGATYEQY

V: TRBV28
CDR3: ASSSPVGGGSGTDTQY

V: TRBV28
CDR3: ASTFGGGSSYNEQF

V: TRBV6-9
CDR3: ASRAGVLAGGPSRRMGEQF

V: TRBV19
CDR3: ASSIDPGTNTEAF

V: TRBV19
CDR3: ATAPTGEFYEQY

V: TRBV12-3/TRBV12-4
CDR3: ASGLTGAGELF

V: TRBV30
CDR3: AWSKQGGNEKLF

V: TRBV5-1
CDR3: ASNPLAGTTYNEQF